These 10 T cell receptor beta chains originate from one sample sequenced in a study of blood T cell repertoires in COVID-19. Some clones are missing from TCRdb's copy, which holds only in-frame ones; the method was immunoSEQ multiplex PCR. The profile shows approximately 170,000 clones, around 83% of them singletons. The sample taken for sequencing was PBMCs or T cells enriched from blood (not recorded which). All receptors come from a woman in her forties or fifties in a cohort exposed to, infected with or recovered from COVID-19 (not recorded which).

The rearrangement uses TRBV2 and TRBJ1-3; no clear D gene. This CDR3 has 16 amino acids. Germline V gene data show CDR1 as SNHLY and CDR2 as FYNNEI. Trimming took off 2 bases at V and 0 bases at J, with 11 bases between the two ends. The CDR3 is CASSERGWGSGNTIYF. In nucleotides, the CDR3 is TGTGCCAGCAGTGAAAGAGGGTGGGGCTCTGGAAACACCATATATTTT.

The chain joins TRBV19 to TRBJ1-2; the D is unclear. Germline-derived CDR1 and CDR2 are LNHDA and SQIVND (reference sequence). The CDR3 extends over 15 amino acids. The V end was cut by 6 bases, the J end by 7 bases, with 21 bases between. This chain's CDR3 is CASSTTAGDGGGYTF. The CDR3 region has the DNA TGTGCCAGTAGCACTACCGCCGGGGATGGAGGTGGCTACACCTTC.

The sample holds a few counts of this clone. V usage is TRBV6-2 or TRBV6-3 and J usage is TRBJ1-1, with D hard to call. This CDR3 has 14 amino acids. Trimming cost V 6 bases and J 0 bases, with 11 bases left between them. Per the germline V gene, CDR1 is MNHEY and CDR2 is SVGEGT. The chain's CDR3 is CASSEQSMNTEAFF. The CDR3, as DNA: TGTGCCAGCAGCGAACAGAGCATGAACACTGAAGCTTTCTTT.

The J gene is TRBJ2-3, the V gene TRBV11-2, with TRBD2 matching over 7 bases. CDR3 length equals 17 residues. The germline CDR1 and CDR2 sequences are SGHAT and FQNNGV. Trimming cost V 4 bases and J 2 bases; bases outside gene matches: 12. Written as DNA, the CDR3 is TGTGCCAGCAGCTCCCCAGGTTCTAGCGGCCCCACAGATACGCAGTATTTT. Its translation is CASSSPGSSGPTDTQYF.

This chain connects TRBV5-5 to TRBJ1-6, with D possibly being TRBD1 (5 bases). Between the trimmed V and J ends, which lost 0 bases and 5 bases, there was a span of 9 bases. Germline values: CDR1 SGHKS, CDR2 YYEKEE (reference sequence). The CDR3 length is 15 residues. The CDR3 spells CASSLEGLNNSPLHF. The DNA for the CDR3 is TGTGCCAGCAGCTTGGAGGGGCTAAATAATTCACCCCTCCACTTT.

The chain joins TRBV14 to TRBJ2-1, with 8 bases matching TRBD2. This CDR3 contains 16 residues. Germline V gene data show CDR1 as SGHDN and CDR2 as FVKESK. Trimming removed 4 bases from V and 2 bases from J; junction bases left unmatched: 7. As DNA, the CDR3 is TGTGCCAGCAGCCCGTCACCGGGACTAGCCTACAATGAGCAGTTCTTC. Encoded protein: CASSPSPGLAYNEQFF.

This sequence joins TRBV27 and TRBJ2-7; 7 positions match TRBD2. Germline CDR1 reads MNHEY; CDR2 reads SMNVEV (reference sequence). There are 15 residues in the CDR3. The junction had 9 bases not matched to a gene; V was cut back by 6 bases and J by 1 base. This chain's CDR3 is CASSSGGWRSYEQYF. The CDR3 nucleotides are TGTGCCAGCAGCTCGGGGGGTTGGAGATCCTACGAGCAGTACTTC.

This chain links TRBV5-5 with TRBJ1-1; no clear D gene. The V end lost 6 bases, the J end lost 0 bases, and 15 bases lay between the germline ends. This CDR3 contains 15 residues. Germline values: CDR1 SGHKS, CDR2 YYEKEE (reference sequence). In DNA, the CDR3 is TGTGCCAGCAATTCCCTAGGCGGCTTGAACACTGAAGCTTTCTTT. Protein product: CASNSLGGLNTEAFF.

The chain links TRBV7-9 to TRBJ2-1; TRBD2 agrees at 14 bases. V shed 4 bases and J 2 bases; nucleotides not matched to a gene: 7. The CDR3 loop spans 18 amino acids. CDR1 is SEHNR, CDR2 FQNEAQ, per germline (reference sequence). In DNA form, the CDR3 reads TGTGCCAGCAGCTCCGGGACTAGCGGGAGTGGTGCCTACAATGAGCAGTTCTTC. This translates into CASSSGTSGSGAYNEQFF.

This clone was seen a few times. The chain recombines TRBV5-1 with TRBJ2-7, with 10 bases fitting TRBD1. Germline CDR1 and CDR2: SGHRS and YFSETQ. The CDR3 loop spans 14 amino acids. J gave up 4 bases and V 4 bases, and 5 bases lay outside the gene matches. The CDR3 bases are TGCGCCAGCAGCCCCGACAGGGGGCTATACGAGCAGTACTTC. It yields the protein CASSPDRGLYEQYF. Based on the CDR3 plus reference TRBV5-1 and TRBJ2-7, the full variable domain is KAGVTQTPRYLIKTRGQQVTLSCSPISGHRSVSWYQQTPGQGLQFLFEYFSETQRNKGNFPGRFSGRQFSNSRSEMNVSTLELGDSALYLCASSPDRGLYEQYFGPGTRLTVT.